This T cell receptor beta chain was identified during a study of T-cell reconstitution after alpha-beta-depleted transplantation in children. As it was prepared, the TCRbeta library received unique molecular identifiers. TCRdb re-analysed the PCR reads in MiXCR, keeping a single row per CDR3 protein. The sample holds 450,000 to 550,000 distinct CDR3 sequences, roughly an eighth seen once. V was shortened by 5 bases and J by 2 bases, with 7 bases between the two germline ends. The CDR3 is 12 amino acids. V is TRBV12-3 or TRBV12-4 and J is TRBJ2-7; no clear D. This TCR was recovered from a female patient between 2 and 15 years old who had a stem cell transplant for aplastic anemia, so the T cells may come from the graft donor. The sequencing used PBMCs, mostly from graft donor cells, collected 180 days after TCRalphabeta/CD19-depleted stem cell transplant. CDR3 sequence reads: CASSIRPYEQYV. Here the CDR3 DNA reads TGTGCCAGCAGTATCCGACCCTACGAGCAGTACGTC.